The 6 T cell receptor beta chains below come from one sample, sequenced in a study of T cells expressing NK-cell markers. TCRdb reprocessed the 5' RACE reads, with one entry per CDR3 protein and no DNA. The ten top clones account for about 10%, within a sample of over 350,000 distinct CDR3 sequences. The sequenced material came from blood T cells: a sorted CD56 or NKG2C T cell subset, CD4+ or CD8+ T cells, or bulk PBMC T cells (not recorded which). Every receptor here comes from a woman in her 50s in good health.

The chain couples TRBV11-3 to TRBJ2-5; the TCRdb call, TRBD1, lacks DNA for checking. The CDR3 has 15 amino acids. Germline CDR1 reads SGHNT; CDR2 reads YENEEA. The CDR3 loop reads CASSLDSPGQETQYF.

The genes are TRBV29-1 and TRBJ1-1; with no DNA, the TCRdb D assignment of TRBD1 cannot be verified. CDR3 length: 12 residues. Germline V CDR1 and CDR2: SQVTM, ANQGSEA. CDR3 region: CSVRDRVTEAFF.

This chain connects TRBV29-1 to TRBJ2-4; the TCRdb D gene call, TRBD2, has no DNA to confirm it. The CDR3 length is 12 residues. The V gene's germline CDR1 is SQVTM and CDR2 ANQGSEA. CDR3 loop: CSVEGGGDIQYF. Full variable domain (outside the CDR3, taken from reference TRBV29-1 and TRBJ2-4): SAVISQKPSRDICQRGTSLTIQCQVDSQVTMMFWYRQQPGQSLTLIATANQGSEATYESGFVIDKFPISRPNLTFSTLTVSNMSPEDSSIYLCSVEGGGDIQYFGAGTRLSVL.

The chain is built from TRBV6-2 or TRBV6-3 and TRBJ1-5. The CDR3 consists of 16 residues. Germline CDR1 and CDR2: MNHEY and SVGEGT. The CDR3 is CASSYAWSASNQPQHF.

The V gene is TRBV6-5, the J gene TRBJ1-1; absent DNA, TCRdb's TRBD1 call cannot be checked. Germline CDR1 MNHEY, CDR2 SVGAGI. The CDR3 is 14 residues long. The CDR3 is CASSQPRSRDGAFF.

This rearrangement joins TRBV18 to TRBJ1-5. This CDR3 contains 13 residues. Germline values: CDR1 KGHSH, CDR2 LQKENI. CDR3 loop: CASSPVEDQPQHF. Drawing the rest from reference TRBV18 and TRBJ1-5, the complete variable domain is NAGVMQNPRHLVRRRGQEARLRCSPMKGHSHVYWYRQLPEEGLKFMVYLQKENIIDESGMPKERFSAEFPKEGPSILRIQQVVRGDSAAYFCASSPVEDQPQHFGDGTRLSIL.